The subject of this entry is one T cell receptor (beta chain). No antigen is known for it. The data are from a study of radiation and T cells in renal cell carcinoma. About the research overall: Nephrectomy followed 15 Gy stereotactic body radiation by 4 weeks. Findings and limits, study-wide: From baseline, blood top tumor clonotypes peaked at 2 weeks post-radiation.

The ends lost 4 bases at V and 5 bases at J; junction bases unmatched: 12. There are 16 residues in the CDR3. The germline V gene has CDR1 MNHNY and CDR2 SVGAGI (reference sequence). Only in-frame clones appear in the TCRdb table, and some are missing; sequencing was by immunoSEQ multiplex PCR. The table has about 130,000 clones, 85% to 90% seen once. Specified time point: blood 2 weeks post-SBRT. Documented treatment: 15 Gy SBRT to primary tumor, nephrectomy 4 weeks later. Serial blood draws occurred at baseline and 2 and 4 weeks post-SBRT. Clear cell pathology was present in this patient's renal cell carcinoma.

Here the sequenced sample was blood, taken from a patient whose treatment included radiotherapy and nephrectomy. The origin of this receptor is a woman aged 65 to 85 with renal cell carcinoma. The V gene is TRBV6-6, the J gene TRBJ2-5; the match to TRBD1 covers 8 bases. The CDR3 DNA is TGTGCCAGCAGTTCAGGGACAGGATGGGGGTTGGAGACCCAGTACTTC. Translation: CASSSGTGWGLETQYF.